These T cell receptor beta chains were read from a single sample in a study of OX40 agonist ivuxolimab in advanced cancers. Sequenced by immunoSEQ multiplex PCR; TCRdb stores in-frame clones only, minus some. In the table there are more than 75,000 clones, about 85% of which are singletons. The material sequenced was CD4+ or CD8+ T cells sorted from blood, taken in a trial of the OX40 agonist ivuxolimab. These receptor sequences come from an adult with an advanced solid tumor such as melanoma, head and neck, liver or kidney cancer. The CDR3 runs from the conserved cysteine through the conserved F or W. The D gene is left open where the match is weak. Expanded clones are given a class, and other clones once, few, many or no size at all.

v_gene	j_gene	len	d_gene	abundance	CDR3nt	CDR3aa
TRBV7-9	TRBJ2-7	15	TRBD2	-	TGTGCCAGCAGCTCTTTAGCGGGAGGCTCCTACGAGCAGTACTTC	CASSSLAGGSYEQYF
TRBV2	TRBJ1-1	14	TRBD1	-	TGTGCCAGCAGCTTCGGACAGGCGAACACTGAAGCTTTCTTT	CASSFGQANTEAFF
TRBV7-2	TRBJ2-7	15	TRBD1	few	TGTGCCAGCAGCGTCTACGGGACAGCCAGGGGCGAGCAGTACTTC	CASSVYGTARGEQYF
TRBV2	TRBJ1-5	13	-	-	TGTGCCAGCAGTGGTATGCAGAATCAGCCCCAGCATTTT	CASSGMQNQPQHF
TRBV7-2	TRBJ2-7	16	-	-	TGTGCCAGCAGCTTAGCTTTTTATGGTAGCTCCTACGAGCAGTACTTC	CASSLAFYGSSYEQYF
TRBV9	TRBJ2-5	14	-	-	TGTGCCAGCAGCGTAATGGGTAGGGGGGAGACCCAGTACTTC	CASSVMGRGETQYF
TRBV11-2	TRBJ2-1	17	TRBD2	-	TGTGCCAGCAGCTTAGCAAGACTAGCGGGAGAGTACAATGAGCAGTTCTTC	CASSLARLAGEYNEQFF
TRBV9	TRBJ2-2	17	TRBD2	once	TGTGCCAGCAGCGTAGGTCGCGGGGGGGCCGAAACCGGGGAGCTGTTTTTT	CASSVGRGGAETGELFF
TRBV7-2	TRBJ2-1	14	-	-	TGTGCCAGCAGCGGTGGGGGTCTAGCGACTGAGCAGTTCTTC	CASSGGGLATEQFF
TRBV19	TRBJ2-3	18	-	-	TGTGCCAGTAGTATAGGCCCTTTGGGACCGGTGCCCAGGGATACGCAGTATTTT	CASSIGPLGPVPRDTQYF
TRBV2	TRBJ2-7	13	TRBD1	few	TGTGCCAGCAGAGACAGGGGGAAGTACGAGCAGTACTTC	CASRDRGKYEQYF
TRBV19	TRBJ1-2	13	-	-	TGTGCCAGTAGTATCAATCCTAGGAACGGCTACACCTTC	CASSINPRNGYTF
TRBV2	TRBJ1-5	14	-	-	TGTGCCAGCAGACAGGGCCTTAGCAATCAGCCCCAGCATTTT	CASRQGLSNQPQHF
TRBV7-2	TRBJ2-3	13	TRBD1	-	TGTGCCAGCAGCCAGGACAGGGGCGATACGCAGTATTTT	CASSQDRGDTQYF
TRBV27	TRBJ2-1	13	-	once	TGTGCCAGCAGTGCAACAGGGCGCAATGAGCAGTTCTTC	CASSATGRNEQFF
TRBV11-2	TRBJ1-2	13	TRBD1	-	TGTGCCAGCAGCCTTGGACAGGGCTCTGGCTACACCTTC	CASSLGQGSGYTF
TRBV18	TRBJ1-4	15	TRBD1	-	TGTGCCAGCTCACCAGGGACAGGGGGCCAGGAAAAACTGTTTTTT	CASSPGTGGQEKLFF
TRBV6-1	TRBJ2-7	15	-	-	TGTGCCAGCAGTGAGACGGGCAGCTTCTCCTACGAGCAGTACTTC	CASSETGSFSYEQYF
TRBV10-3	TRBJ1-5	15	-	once	TGTGCCATCAGTGAGTCGGGGGGTAGCAATCAGCCCCAGCATTTT	CAISESGGSNQPQHF
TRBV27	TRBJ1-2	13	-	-	TGTGCCAGCAGTTTATCTCGCAGGGATGGCTACACCTTC	CASSLSRRDGYTF
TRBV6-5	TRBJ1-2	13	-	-	TGTGCCAGCAGTCCGGCCCCCTCGAGCGGCTACACCTTC	CASSPAPSSGYTF
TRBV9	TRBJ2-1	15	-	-	TGTGCCAGCAGCGTAGGCCAGGGGTCCTACAATGAGCAGTTCTTC	CASSVGQGSYNEQFF
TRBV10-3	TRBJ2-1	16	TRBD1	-	TGTGCCATCAGTGAGCCCGGGACAGGGGGCCGAGGTGAGCAGTTCTTC	CAISEPGTGGRGEQFF
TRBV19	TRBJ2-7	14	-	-	TGTGCCAGTAGTATAGTGAACAGGGGGGGCGTGCAGTACTTC	CASSIVNRGGVQYF
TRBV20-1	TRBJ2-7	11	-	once	TGCAGTGCTCTACAGGACCACGAGCAGTACTTC	CSALQDHEQYF
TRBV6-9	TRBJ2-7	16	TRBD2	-	TGTGCCAGCAGTTTTTCTAGCGGGACTAGCTCCTACGAGCAGTACTTC	CASSFSSGTSSYEQYF
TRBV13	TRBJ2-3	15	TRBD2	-	TGTGCCAGCAGCTTTAAGCGGGGGGACAAAGATACGCAGTATTTT	CASSFKRGDKDTQYF
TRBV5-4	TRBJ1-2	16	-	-	TGTGCCAGCAGCTATGGCCTAATTGGGGGCCTGGGTGGCTACACCTTC	CASSYGLIGGLGGYTF
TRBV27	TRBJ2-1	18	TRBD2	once	TGTGCCAGCAGCTCCGGGACTAGCGGGGGACGACCTTACAATGAGCAGTTCTTC	CASSSGTSGGRPYNEQFF
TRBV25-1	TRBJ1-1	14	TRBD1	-	TGTGCCAGCAGGGGACAGGGATTTAACACTGAAGCTTTCTTT	CASRGQGFNTEAFF
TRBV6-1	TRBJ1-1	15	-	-	TGTGCCACCCAGCGCACTGGGGCCGCGAACACTGAAGCTTTCTTT	CATQRTGAANTEAFF
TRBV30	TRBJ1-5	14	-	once	TGTGCCTGGAGTTCCTGGGATAGCAATCAGCCCCAGCATTTT	CAWSSWDSNQPQHF
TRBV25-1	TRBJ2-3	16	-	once	TGTGCCAGCTCTTCCGCCCGGGACACTAGCACAGATACGCAGTATTTT	CASSSARDTSTDTQYF
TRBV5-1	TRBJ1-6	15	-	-	TGCGCCAGCAGCTTGGCCAGGGAAGGTAATTCACCCCTCCACTTT	CASSLAREGNSPLHF
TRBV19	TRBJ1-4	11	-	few	TGTGCCAGTAGTATGGATGAAAAACTGTTTTTT	CASSMDEKLFF
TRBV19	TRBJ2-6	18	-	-	TGTGCCACCGGAGGTTGGCCGTTGCAAAATTCTGGGGCCAACGTCCTGACTTTC	CATGGWPLQNSGANVLTF
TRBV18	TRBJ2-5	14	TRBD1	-	TGTGCCAGCTCACCGGGACAGGGAAGAGAGACCCAGTACTTC	CASSPGQGRETQYF
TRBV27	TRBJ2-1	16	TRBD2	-	TGTGCCAGCAGTCCAGAGACTAGCGGGAGCGCGGGTGAGCAGTTCTTC	CASSPETSGSAGEQFF
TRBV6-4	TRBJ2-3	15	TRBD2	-	TGTGCCAGCAGTGACTCAGGACTAGCGGAAGATACGCAGTATTTT	CASSDSGLAEDTQYF
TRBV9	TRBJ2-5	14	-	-	TGTGCCAGCAGCGTAGAACAGATCGGAGAGACCCAGTACTTC	CASSVEQIGETQYF
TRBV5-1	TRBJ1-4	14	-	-	TGCGCCAGCGCCGCACGGGCGAAAAATGAAAAACTGTTTTTT	CASAARAKNEKLFF
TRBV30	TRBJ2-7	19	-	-	TGTGCCTGGAGCGAAACCGTTCTACCGGGACGCCAGATCTCCTACGAGCAGTACTTC	CAWSETVLPGRQISYEQYF